One T cell receptor beta chain is described in this entry. Its antigen remains unidentified. This sample is drawn from a study of blood T cells in healthy people across ages. General study findings and limits: Fewer expanded clones and more diversity marked long-lived versus aged donors. Per-million-T-cell TCR beta diversity fell roughly linearly with age.

Primers used in a second PCR of about 7 to 11 cycles were a sample-barcoded 5' primer and a J-beta primer mix. Using its own MiXCR run on the 5' RACE reads, TCRdb lists one record per CDR3 protein. The sample lists some 800,000 distinct CDR3 sequences, 44% occurring once. In germline, CDR1 is SQVTM, CDR2 ANQGSEA. CDR3 length: 15 amino acids. Trimming cost V 4 bases and J 0 bases; bases outside gene matches: 7. The source of this sequence is a man aged 55-75 years in good health. Sequencing was performed on blood. The chain couples TRBV29-1 to TRBJ2-7; 9 bases are a match to TRBD1. The CDR3 DNA sequence: TGCAGCGTTGCTCGGGACAGGGAGATCTCCTACGAGCAGTACTTC. Translating gives CSVARDREISYEQYF.